Listed below are T cell receptor beta chains from one sample, sequenced in a study of blood T cell repertoires in COVID-19. The table came from immunoSEQ multiplex PCR; TCRdb's copy has only in-frame clones and leaves some out. The sample carries over 90,000 clones, approximately 79% recorded once. The sequencing input was peripheral blood. The receptors shown here come from a man between 65 and 80 years old with COVID-19, enrolled during active disease. The CDR3 runs from the conserved cysteine through the conserved F or W. A D gene is named only where the DNA matches it firmly. Part of the rows lack a size; the others show once, few, many or a class for expanded clones.

clone_size cdr3_length d_call j_call v_call cdr3_nt cdr3_aa
NA 16 TRBD2 TRBJ2-7 TRBV27 TGTGCCAGCAGTTTATCTAGAGCGGGAGAGGGCTACGAGCAGTACTTC CASSLSRAGEGYEQYF
NA 15 TRBD2 TRBJ2-1 TRBV3-1/TRBV3-2 TGTGCCAGCAGCTCGACTAGCGGGAGACTGGGTGAGCAGTTCTTC CASSSTSGRLGEQFF
NA 15 TRBD1 TRBJ1-1 TRBV18 TGTGCCAGCTCATGGTCGGGACAGCTGAACACTGAAGCTTTCTTT CASSWSGQLNTEAFF
NA 14 TRBD1 TRBJ2-1 TRBV11-3 TGTGCCAGCAGCTTCTACAGGGGGCACGGTGAGCAGTTCTTC CASSFYRGHGEQFF
NA 14 TRBD1 TRBJ1-1 TRBV9 TGTGCCAGCAGCGTACTGGACAGGGCGGGTGAAGCTTTCTTT CASSVLDRAGEAFF
few 16 TRBD1 TRBJ2-3 TRBV6-2/TRBV6-3 TGTGCCAGCAGTAGGGGACAGCTCACTAGCACAGATACGCAGTATTTT CASSRGQLTSTDTQYF
few 13 NA TRBJ1-2 TRBV2 TGTGCCAGCACCTTGGACATAACGATCGGCTACACCTTC CASTLDITIGYTF
NA 15 NA TRBJ2-4 TRBV5-5 TGTGCCAGCAGCTTGAGTTCAGGGGAAGGGAACATTCAGTACTTC CASSLSSGEGNIQYF
few 18 TRBD2 TRBJ2-2 TRBV5-5 TGTGCCAGCAGCTTCAGGCCGATAGGACTAGCGGGAGCAGGGGAGCTGTTTTTT CASSFRPIGLAGAGELFF
NA 13 NA TRBJ1-1 TRBV5-1 TGCGCCAGCAGCCCATCGGGGGACACTGAAGCTTTCTTT CASSPSGDTEAFF
NA 13 NA TRBJ2-5 TRBV11-2 TGTGCCAGCAGCTCCTCCCCGAACCCAGGGCCCGACTTC CASSSSPNPGPDF
NA 15 TRBD2 TRBJ2-1 TRBV4-2 TGTGCCAGCAGCCAAGCGGGAGGTTGGGACAATGAGCAGTTCTTC CASSQAGGWDNEQFF
NA 15 NA TRBJ2-7 TRBV4-2 TGTGCCAGCAGCCTCCGCGGCTCAAGCTCCTACGAGCAGTACTTC CASSLRGSSSYEQYF
many 10 NA TRBJ2-7 TRBV6-8 TGTGCCACCCCGGTGTTGGAGCAGTACTTC CATPVLEQYF
NA 17 TRBD2 TRBJ2-7 TRBV4-2 TGTGCCAGCAGCCAATGGACTAGCGGGGCCCCATCCTACGAGCAGTACTTC CASSQWTSGAPSYEQYF
few 13 NA TRBJ1-1 TRBV7-8 TGTGCCAGCAGTCCGCAGGGCTGGGTCGAAGCTTTCTTT CASSPQGWVEAFF
NA 13 NA TRBJ2-7 TRBV27 TGTGCCAGCAGTCGACAGAACTCCTACGAGCAGTACTTC CASSRQNSYEQYF
NA 11 NA TRBJ2-3 TRBV3-1/TRBV3-2 TGTGCCAGCAGGGCGGGGGATACGCAGTATTTT CASRAGDTQYF
NA 15 TRBD1 TRBJ2-3 TRBV5-1 TGCGCCAGCAGCCAAACCGGGACAGGGGGGAATACGCAGTATTTT CASSQTGTGGNTQYF
NA 14 TRBD2 TRBJ2-7 TRBV4-3 TGCGCCAGCAGCCGACAGCGGGGCTCCTACGAGCAGTACTTC CASSRQRGSYEQYF
few 13 NA TRBJ1-2 TRBV5-6 TGTGCCAGCAGCTTGACCAGGTCGGCTGGCTACACCTTC CASSLTRSAGYTF
NA 14 NA TRBJ2-7 TRBV6-5 TGTGCCAGCAGTTCGCTCCAGGCCTCCTACGAGCAGTACTTC CASSSLQASYEQYF
NA 12 NA TRBJ1-1 TRBV2 TGTGCCAGCAGGAGTGACTCCACTGAAGCTTTCTTT CASRSDSTEAFF
NA 14 NA TRBJ2-5 TRBV21-1 TGTGCCAGCAGCAAAGACAGGCGAAAAGAGACCCAGTACTTC CASSKDRRKETQYF
NA 15 NA TRBJ2-3 TRBV5-4 TGTGCCAGCAGCCCCGGGACTCCTAGCACAGATACGCAGTATTTT CASSPGTPSTDTQYF
NA 16 NA TRBJ1-6 TRBV4-2 TGTGCCAGCAGCCAATTCTCCTCGGGATCAGGATCACCCCTCCACTTT CASSQFSSGSGSPLHF
few 13 NA TRBJ1-1 TRBV7-6 TGTGCCAGCAGCTTAGTTGGGACATCCGAAGCTTTCTTT CASSLVGTSEAFF
NA 17 TRBD2 TRBJ2-2 TRBV6-4 TGTGCCAGCAGTGACCCGACTAGGCGGGAGCACACCGGGGAGCTGTTTTTT CASSDPTRREHTGELFF
few 13 NA TRBJ1-4 TRBV28 TGTGCCAGCAGTTATTCCGGGAATGAAAAACTGTTTTTT CASSYSGNEKLFF
NA 13 TRBD1 TRBJ1-4 TRBV29-1 TGCAGCGTTGACCAGGGGGCTAATGAAAAACTGTTTTTT CSVDQGANEKLFF
few 15 NA TRBJ1-2 TRBV28 TGTGCCAGCAGTTTCGTCAGGGTGATTTCGGGCGGCTACACCTTC CASSFVRVISGGYTF
NA 16 NA TRBJ2-3 TRBV25-1 TGTGCCAGCAGTGAATCTAAGGTAGCTGGGACAGATACGCAGTATTTT CASSESKVAGTDTQYF
many 13 NA TRBJ1-5 TRBV19 TGTGCCAGTAGTAGGGACATTTCACCGCCCCAGCATTTT CASSRDISPPQHF
NA 15 TRBD2 TRBJ2-1 TRBV6-5 TGTGCCAGCACAGAACTAGCGGGAGGGGGCAATGAGCAGTTCTTC CASTELAGGGNEQFF
NA 13 NA TRBJ2-7 TRBV6-6 TGTGCCAGCAGTTACTCGCAGGCCTACGAGCAGTACTTC CASSYSQAYEQYF
NA 15 TRBD2 TRBJ2-1 TRBV15 TGTGCCACCAGCAGAGGCGGGAGATCTTTGAATGAGCAGTTCTTC CATSRGGRSLNEQFF
once 12 NA TRBJ2-1 TRBV20-1 TGCAGTGCGAGTAGGACTAACAATGAGCAGTTCTTC CSASRTNNEQFF
NA 15 TRBD2 TRBJ2-3 TRBV6-2/TRBV6-3 TGTGCCAGCAGTTCTCCGACTAGCGGAACAGATACGCAGTATTTT CASSSPTSGTDTQYF
NA 11 NA TRBJ2-3 TRBV6-6 TGTGCCAGCACCGCAGCAGATACGCAGTATTTT CASTAADTQYF
many 15 TRBD1 TRBJ1-5 TRBV28 TGTGCCAGCAGTTTAATAGGGGGCTTAAGGCAGCCCCAGCATTTT CASSLIGGLRQPQHF
NA 15 NA TRBJ1-1 TRBV5-1 TGCGCCAGCAGCCACGGCTGGGGGCTCAACACTGAAGCTTTCTTT CASSHGWGLNTEAFF
NA 14 TRBD1 TRBJ2-7 TRBV29-1 TGCAGCGTTGACTTCGTACAGGGGTTATACGAGCAGTACTTC CSVDFVQGLYEQYF
few 13 NA TRBJ2-1 TRBV27 TGTGCCAGCAGTACGCAACAGGGTAATGAGCAGTTCTTC CASSTQQGNEQFF
NA 18 TRBD2 TRBJ2-3 TRBV4-2 TGTGCCAGCAGCCAAGTTCGGGGCCGGGAGGGGAGCACAGATACGCAGTATTTT CASSQVRGREGSTDTQYF
few 13 NA TRBJ1-2 TRBV6-5 TGTGCCAGCAGTCCATTCGTGGCCTATGGCTACACCTTC CASSPFVAYGYTF